Following are 28 T cell receptor beta chains from one sample sequenced in a study of shared T cell receptors in the human thymus. Sequencing was performed with immunoSEQ multiplex PCR; in TCRdb, only in-frame clones are kept and a portion is missing. Found here are about 660,000 clones, around 87% of them singletons; the top ten hold 0.008% to 0.011%. This sample was shared with a second study, whose subject was human thymus T cells.

The specimen sequenced was thymocytes. These TCRs come from a boy under two years old with a congenital heart defect.

A few counts support this clone. V is TRBV9 and J is TRBJ2-2, with TRBD2 matching 10 bases. Per germline, CDR1 SGDLS and CDR2 YYNGEE. The J segment lost 6 bases and the V segment lost 0 bases, leaving 2 bases of the junction unmatched. The CDR3 sequence is 15 residues long. In DNA form, the CDR3 reads TGTGCCAGCAGCGTAGCTAGCGGGAGTCCCGGGGAGCTGTTTTTT. Its translation is CASSVASGSPGELFF. The full variable domain, completed using reference TRBV9 and TRBJ2-2, is DSGVTQTPKHLITATGQRVTLRCSPRSGDLSVYWYQQSLDQGLQFLIQYYNGEERAKGNILERFSAQQFPDLHSELNLSSLELGDSALYFCASSVASGSPGELFFGEGSRLTVL.

In DNA form, the CDR3 reads TGCAGCGTTGGCCCGGACAGGGAGGGGGATACGCAGTATTTT. Its translation: CSVGPDREGDTQYF. This chain joins TRBV29-1 and TRBJ2-3, with a weak D call TRBD1 (8 bases). The germline V and J ends were trimmed by 4 bases and 6 bases, with 17 bases remaining between them. The CDR3 extends over 14 amino acids. Germline CDR1 reads SQVTM; CDR2 reads ANQGSEA.

The CDR3 loop reads CASSLRGAGGRVYEQYF. CDR3 nucleotides: TGTGCCAGCAGCCTCCGCGGAGCGGGAGGCCGCGTGTACGAGCAGTACTTC. V and J are TRBV7-7 and TRBJ2-7; TRBD2 agrees at 9 bases. Germline V lookup: CDR1 SSHAT, CDR2 FNYEAQ (reference sequence). Trimming cost V 5 bases and J 4 bases; bases outside gene matches: 15. The CDR3 is made up of 17 amino acids.

This chain uses TRBV5-4 with TRBJ2-7; the match to TRBD2 covers 11 bases. This CDR3 region has 15 residues. The V gene end was trimmed by 2 bases and the J gene end by 2 bases; junction bases not matched to a gene: 3. From germline, CDR1 is SGHNT and CDR2 YYREEE (reference sequence). CDR3 amino acids: CASSLTSGSTYEQYF. As DNA, the CDR3 is TGTGCCAGCAGCTTAACTAGCGGGAGCACCTACGAGCAGTACTTC.

V and J are TRBV5-4 and TRBJ2-3; 9 bases align to TRBD2. The V segment lost 8 bases and the J segment 3 bases; nucleotides outside the gene matches: 4. The CDR3 has 13 amino acids. Germline V gene sequence: CDR1 SGHNT, CDR2 YYREEE (reference sequence). The CDR3 spells CASSGSGTDTQYF. The CDR3 DNA follows: TGTGCCAGTAGCGGGAGTGGGACAGATACGCAGTATTTT.

The chain joins TRBV28 to TRBJ2-5; no clear D gene. Germline loops: CDR1 MDHEN, CDR2 SYDVKM. The CDR3 consists of 15 residues. Trimming pared 5 bases from V and 14 bases from J, leaving 27 bases between. The CDR3 bases are TGTGCCAGCAGTATATCGACTTACCCATCTCTACCTCCCTACTTC. Amino acid sequence: CASSISTYPSLPPYF.

This sequence joins TRBV7-9 and TRBJ2-7; weak D call: TRBD1 (5 bases). CDR3 length: 12 residues. Trimming left V 8 bases short and J 2 bases short, with 10 bases between. Germline V gives CDR1 SEHNR, CDR2 FQNEAQ (reference sequence). CDR3 protein: CASRQGPYEQYF. CDR3 in DNA: TGTGCCAGCCGGCAGGGCCCCTACGAGCAGTACTTC.

V gene TRBV7-8 combines with J gene TRBJ2-7, with TRBD1 matching 8 bases. This CDR3 spans 16 amino acids. Germline V CDR1 and CDR2: SGHVS, FQNEAQ. J gave up 5 bases and V 1 base, and 10 bases lay outside the gene matches. CDR3: CASSLGRPQGVNEQYF. The CDR3 bases are TGTGCCAGCAGCTTAGGTAGGCCACAGGGGGTCAACGAGCAGTACTTC.

The J gene is TRBJ2-7, the V gene TRBV27, with D tentatively TRBD2 (6 bases). V shed 6 bases and J shed 0 bases, with 12 bases lying between them. This CDR3 spans 14 amino acids. Germline CDR1 reads MNHEY; CDR2 reads SMNVEV (reference sequence). The chain's CDR3 is CASSHGSPSYEQYF. The CDR3 nucleotides read TGTGCCAGCAGCCACGGGAGTCCCTCCTACGAGCAGTACTTC.

The chain recombines TRBV7-8 with TRBJ2-5; D unresolved. Per germline, CDR1 SGHVS and CDR2 FQNEAQ. The length of the CDR3 is 14 residues. Trimming stripped 1 base from V and 2 bases from J, with 8 bases between. The CDR3 spells CASSLGSRQETQYF. The CDR3 DNA follows: TGTGCCAGCAGCTTAGGATCCAGGCAAGAGACCCAGTACTTC.

The chain recombines TRBV5-1 with TRBJ2-4; D may be TRBD2 (6 bases). CDR3 length: 15 residues. CDR1 SGHRS and CDR2 YFSETQ come from the germline V gene. Deletions cut 0 bases from V and 6 bases from J, with 13 bases between. As DNA, the CDR3 is TGCGCCAGCAGCTTGGTGGCGGGACCGGGAAACATTCAGTACTTC. It encodes CASSLVAGPGNIQYF. Together with reference TRBV5-1 and TRBJ2-4, the CDR3 gives the full variable domain: KAGVTQTPRYLIKTRGQQVTLSCSPISGHRSVSWYQQTPGQGLQFLFEYFSETQRNKGNFPGRFSGRQFSNSRSEMNVSTLELGDSALYLCASSLVAGPGNIQYFGAGTRLSVL.

The CDR3 sequence is CASSLPLEPQHF. The CDR3 bases are TGTGCCAGCAGTCTACCGTTGGAGCCCCAGCATTTT. The chain combines TRBV27 with TRBJ1-5; no clear D gene. There are 12 residues in the CDR3. Per germline, CDR1 MNHEY and CDR2 SMNVEV (reference sequence). Trimming removed 5 bases at V and 8 bases at J, with 10 bases between.

This chain uses TRBV6-4 with TRBJ1-1, with 8 bases matching TRBD1. CDR1 and CDR2 (germline): MRHNA, SNTAGT. The CDR3 consists of 14 residues. The V gene end was trimmed by 3 bases and the J gene end by 3 bases; junction bases not matched to a gene: 3. The CDR3 protein is CASSDNRGDTEAFF. Written as DNA, the CDR3 is TGTGCCAGCAGTGATAACAGGGGGGACACTGAAGCTTTCTTT.

The chain recombines TRBV19 with TRBJ2-1, with 13 bases matching TRBD2. Looked up from germline, CDR1 is LNHDA and CDR2 is SQIVND (reference sequence). J lost 7 bases, V lost 6 bases, and 15 bases had no gene match. The CDR3 totals 18 residues. CDR3 DNA sequence: TGTGCCAGTAGCCACCACCCGACTAGCGGGAGGATGGAGAATGAGCAGTTCTTC. Protein sequence: CASSHHPTSGRMENEQFF.

The rearrangement links TRBV7-2 to TRBJ2-5, with D possibly being TRBD2 (5 bases). The J call could be wrong; TRBJ2-7 is a better fit for the DNA end. CDR1 and CDR2 (germline): SGHTA, FQGNSA. The CDR3 is 17 amino acids. CDR3 DNA: TGTGCCAGCAGCTTAGGGACCTCGGAGCGGCCCTCCTACGAGCAGTACTTC. It specifies CASSLGTSERPSYEQYF.

The chain is built from TRBV6-6 and TRBJ2-5, with 7 bases aligning to TRBD1. J gave up 5 bases and V 7 bases, and 7 bases lay outside the gene matches. Per germline, CDR1 MNHNY and CDR2 SVGAGI (reference sequence). There are 13 residues in the CDR3. CDR3 protein: CASTHRGGETQYF. CDR3 coding DNA: TGTGCCAGCACCCACAGGGGTGGCGAGACCCAGTACTTC.

The table lists this clone with a few counts. The gene calls are TRBV19 and TRBJ2-7, with 11 positions matching TRBD1. V shed 7 bases and J 4 bases; nucleotides not matched to a gene: 6. Germline CDR1 is LNHDA and CDR2 is SQIVND (reference sequence). The CDR3 is 14 residues long. The CDR3 sequence is CASKGQGGGYEQYF. For the CDR3, the DNA is TGTGCCAGTAAGGGACAGGGGGGAGGTTACGAGCAGTACTTC.

J is TRBJ2-3 and V is TRBV4-2; 10 nucleotides agree with TRBD2. The CDR3 totals 19 residues. The germline V gene has CDR1 LGHNA and CDR2 YNFKEQ. V gave up 3 bases and J gave up 3 bases; unmatched junction bases: 15. CDR3 DNA sequence: TGTGCCAGCAGCCACCAGACCCGGACAGCGGGAGGGGAAACAGATACGCAGTATTTT. It encodes CASSHQTRTAGGETDTQYF.

This chain links TRBV27 with TRBJ2-1, with 9 bases that match TRBD2. Trimming took 7 bases from V and 6 from J; bases not matched to a gene: 4. Germline V CDR1 and CDR2: MNHEY, SMNVEV (reference sequence). This CDR3 contains 13 residues. DNA of the CDR3: TGTGCCAGCATTAATAGCGGGAGCAATGAGCAGTTCTTC. This gives the protein CASINSGSNEQFF.

The chain is built from TRBV28 and TRBJ2-3, with 12 bases that match TRBD2. J was trimmed by 6 bases and V by 7 bases; bases with no gene match: 23. This CDR3 comprises 20 residues. CDR1 and CDR2 from the germline V gene are MDHEN and SYDVKM. The CDR3 spells CASTNAGRLAGGESLDTQYF. The DNA of the CDR3 is TGTGCCAGCACCAACGCCGGACGTCTAGCGGGAGGGGAGTCTTTGGATACGCAGTATTTT. Together with reference TRBV28 and TRBJ2-3, the CDR3 gives the full variable domain: DVKVTQSSRYLVKRTGEKVFLECVQDMDHENMFWYRQDPGLGLRLIYFSYDVKMKEKGDIPEGYSVSREKKERFSLILESASTNQTSMYLCASTNAGRLAGGESLDTQYFGPGTRLTVL.

The chain combines TRBV7-2 with TRBJ2-7, with a possible D match to TRBD1 (7 bases). The CDR3 has 18 amino acids. Germline V gene data show CDR1 as SGHTA and CDR2 as FQGNSA. V dropped 1 base and J dropped 3 bases, with 22 bases sitting between them. Written as DNA, the CDR3 is TGTGCCAGCAGCTTAGGGGAGGATAGGGGGCCTTCCTACTACGAGCAGTACTTC. This gives the protein CASSLGEDRGPSYYEQYF. Supplemented by reference TRBV7-2 and TRBJ2-7, the full variable domain reads GAGVSQSPSNKVTEKGKDVELRCDPISGHTALYWYRQSLGQGLEFLIYFQGNSAPDKSGLPSDRFSAERTGGSVSTLTIQRTQQEDSAVYLCASSLGEDRGPSYYEQYFGPGTRLTVT.

The chain combines TRBV27 with TRBJ2-6; perhaps TRBD1 as D (5 bases). In germline, CDR1 is MNHEY, CDR2 SMNVEV (reference sequence). The CDR3 has 18 amino acids. The V gene lost 2 bases and the J gene lost 0 bases, with 14 bases spanning the gap. DNA of the CDR3: TGTGCCAGCAGTTTAGTGAAGGGGCCGAACTCTGGGGCCAACGTCCTGACTTTC. Its translation: CASSLVKGPNSGANVLTF.

The genes are TRBV2 and TRBJ1-1; TRBD1 matches 7 bases. The CDR3 consists of 16 residues. The germline V gene has CDR1 SNHLY and CDR2 FYNNEI. After removal of 6 bases from V and 0 bases from J, the junction contained 10 bases not matched to a gene. The CDR3 DNA reads TGTGCCAGCAGGTATGACAGGGCTCTCATGAACACTGAAGCTTTCTTT. This codes for CASRYDRALMNTEAFF.

The rearrangement uses TRBV4-3 and TRBJ2-7; the match to TRBD2 covers 10 bases. This CDR3 comprises 15 residues. CDR1 LGHNA and CDR2 YSLEER come from the germline V gene. V was clipped by 2 bases and J by 2 bases; unmatched bases: 3. CDR3 protein: CASSQKREGAYEQYF. CDR3 bases: TGCGCCAGCAGCCAAAAGCGGGAGGGCGCCTACGAGCAGTACTTC.

The V gene is TRBV4-3, the J gene TRBJ2-5, with 13 bases aligning to TRBD2. This CDR3 contains 17 residues. The germline V gene encodes CDR1 LGHNA and CDR2 YSLEER. The J segment lost 2 bases and the V segment lost 3 bases, leaving 6 bases of the junction unmatched. Here the CDR3 DNA reads TGCGCCAGCAGCCAGAATGGGACTAGCGGGACTCAAGAGACCCAGTACTTC. This translates into CASSQNGTSGTQETQYF.

This sequence joins TRBV28 and TRBJ2-1; the D gene is possibly TRBD2 (5 bases). The CDR3 has 16 residues. Trimming took 5 bases from V and 6 from J, leaving 20 bases between them. Germline lookup yields CDR1 MDHEN and CDR2 SYDVKM. In DNA, the CDR3 is TGTGCCAGCAGTGCGTCGGGATCCCCTATTGGCAATGAGCAGTTCTTC. The encoded protein is CASSASGSPIGNEQFF.

This clone was seen a single time. The genes are TRBV4-1 and TRBJ1-5, with a weak D call TRBD1 (6 bases). V was shortened by 1 base and J by 0 bases, with 19 bases between the two germline ends. This CDR3 is 19 amino acids long. The germline V gene encodes CDR1 MGHRA and CDR2 YSYEKL. The CDR3 reads CASSQVHIQGPTSNQPQHF. CDR3 coding DNA: TGCGCCAGCAGCCAAGTGCATATCCAGGGGCCTACTAGCAATCAGCCCCAGCATTTT.

J is TRBJ2-1 and V is TRBV6-4; weak D call: TRBD1 (6 bases). The CDR3 loop spans 13 amino acids. Germline V lookup: CDR1 MRHNA, CDR2 SNTAGT. Trimming shortened V by 2 bases and J by 5 bases, and 7 bases separated the two germline ends. CDR3 region: CASSDNRDNEQFF. The CDR3, as DNA: TGTGCCAGCAGTGACAACAGGGACAATGAGCAGTTCTTC.